These T cell receptor beta chains were read from a single sample in a study of T cell responses to AZD1222 COVID-19 vaccine. The method was immunoSEQ multiplex PCR; TCRdb's version includes in-frame clones alone and lacks a portion of them. The sample lists 150,000 to 200,000 clones, more than 80% occurring once. The starting material was peripheral blood, obtained on day 0 of AZD1222 vaccination. Source of these receptors: an adult in good health. Both conserved end residues are trimmed from each CDR3. For some rows the clone size is stated as once, few or many, or as a class when expanded; others skip it.

size	V	J	length	CDR3
once	TRBV28	TRBJ2-7	12	ASSDYRDSYEQY
NA	TRBV5-1	TRBJ2-5	12	ASTKGGPQETQY
NA	TRBV6-2/TRBV6-3	TRBJ2-1	11	ASSFGVSNEQF
NA	TRBV18	TRBJ1-5	11	ASSPQGAQPQH
NA	TRBV6-5	TRBJ2-3	9	ASRRGDTQY
few	TRBV7-9	TRBJ1-4	12	ASSPRTGPRGLF
NA	TRBV6-1	TRBJ2-1	13	ASSEEAGGPREQF
NA	TRBV10-3	TRBJ1-3	14	AIRRQGAYSGNTIY
NA	TRBV2	TRBJ2-7	12	ASRSNRGIYEQY
NA	TRBV11-2	TRBJ2-2	13	ASSAGQGPTGELF
NA	TRBV6-5	TRBJ1-2	9	ASSFVSGYT
NA	TRBV19	TRBJ2-3	13	ASSLAGVFTDTQY
NA	TRBV6-5	TRBJ1-5	13	ASSFGQGRNQPQH
NA	TRBV3-1/TRBV3-2	TRBJ1-2	9	ASSQTKGYT
NA	TRBV15	TRBJ1-3	11	ATSRLRGNTIY
NA	TRBV5-1	TRBJ1-1	12	ASSLESENTEAF
NA	TRBV5-1	TRBJ2-3	13	ASSLSGGQADTQY
NA	TRBV7-2	TRBJ2-1	13	ASSLLSGGFDEQF
NA	TRBV6-2/TRBV6-3	TRBJ1-5	14	ASSYRGPSVDQPQH
NA	TRBV2	TRBJ1-1	15	ASFNAGGYQGNTEAF
NA	TRBV19	TRBJ2-1	14	ASSTLPGQGDNEQF
NA	TRBV4-3	TRBJ2-2	17	ASSHLKGEAGEITGELF
NA	TRBV19	TRBJ2-7	13	ASSIQAGGAYEQY
NA	TRBV10-2	TRBJ1-6	13	ASSEGRGLVSPLH
NA	TRBV5-6	TRBJ2-1	12	ASMAYGALNEQF
NA	TRBV4-2	TRBJ2-3	15	ASSQVSGGAGDDTQY
NA	TRBV28	TRBJ2-7	15	ASRTGTGANNPYEQY
NA	TRBV7-2	TRBJ2-1	13	ASRLGLAGVYEQF
NA	TRBV6-5	TRBJ2-7	12	ASRNYGTDYEQY
NA	TRBV9	TRBJ2-5	11	ASSIRLGETQY
NA	TRBV5-5	TRBJ1-3	10	ATGTAGNTIY
NA	TRBV5-5	TRBJ2-3	11	ASSRGRSDTQY
NA	TRBV4-2	TRBJ2-1	14	ASSQESGGAADEQF
NA	TRBV11-2	TRBJ2-5	17	ASSLPVPGLAGGQETQY